The 3 T cell receptor beta chains below were found in one sample sequenced in a study of vaccination and CD4 T cells after COVID-19. Sequencing of the DNA from cultured CD4+ T cells was carried out with the Oncomine TCR Beta short-read assay. TCRdb re-called the PCR reads through MiXCR, storing one row per CDR3 protein. Here the sample spans around 16,000 distinct CDR3 sequences, around three quarters being singletons. This sample's treatment: roughly nine-day PBMC culture with coronavirus spike peptide pools or control peptides (ViraFEST assay). No antigen has been identified for these receptors. Sequenced sample: CD4+ T cells from blood, cultured in vitro. The receptors here all came from a human donor who had recovered from COVID-19.

A single count supports this clonotype. The chain is built from TRBV7-9 and TRBJ1-1; D is undetermined. Per germline, CDR1 SEHNR and CDR2 FQNEAQ (reference sequence). V shed 5 bases and J shed 5 bases, with 12 bases lying between them. This CDR3 region has 13 residues. The CDR3 DNA follows: TGTGCCAGCAGCGCCACGGATGGGACTGAAGCTTTCTTT. Protein: CASSATDGTEAFF.

V gene TRBV20-1 combines with J gene TRBJ1-1; the D gene is possibly TRBD1 (5 bases). Germline-derived CDR1 and CDR2 are DFQATT and SNEGSKA (reference sequence). The V end lost 4 bases, the J end lost 0 bases, and 12 bases lay between the germline ends. CDR3 length: 14 residues. In nucleotides, the CDR3 is TGCAGTGCTAATGGTGGCAGGGTGAACACTGAAGCTTTCTTT. This encodes CSANGGRVNTEAFF.

This clonotype was detected once. The rearrangement uses TRBV20-1 and TRBJ2-7; unclear D gene. Germline V gene lookup returns CDR1 DFQATT and CDR2 SNEGSKA (reference sequence). This CDR3 spans 13 amino acids. V was clipped by 3 bases and J by 0 bases, with 9 bases between them. CDR3 in amino acids: CSARVESSYEQYF. As DNA, the CDR3 is TGCAGTGCTAGGGTCGAGAGCTCCTACGAGCAGTACTTC.